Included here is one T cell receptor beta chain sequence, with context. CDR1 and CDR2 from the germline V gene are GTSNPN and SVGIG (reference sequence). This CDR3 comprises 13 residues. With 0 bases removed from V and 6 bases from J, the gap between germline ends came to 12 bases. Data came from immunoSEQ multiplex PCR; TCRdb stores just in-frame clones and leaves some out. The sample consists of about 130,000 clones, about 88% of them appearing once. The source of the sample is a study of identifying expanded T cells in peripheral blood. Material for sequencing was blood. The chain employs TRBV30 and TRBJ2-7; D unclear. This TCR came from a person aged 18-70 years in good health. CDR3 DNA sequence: TGTGCCTGGAGTGTACCGCCCTTGGGCGAGCAGTACTTC. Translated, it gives CAWSVPPLGEQYF.